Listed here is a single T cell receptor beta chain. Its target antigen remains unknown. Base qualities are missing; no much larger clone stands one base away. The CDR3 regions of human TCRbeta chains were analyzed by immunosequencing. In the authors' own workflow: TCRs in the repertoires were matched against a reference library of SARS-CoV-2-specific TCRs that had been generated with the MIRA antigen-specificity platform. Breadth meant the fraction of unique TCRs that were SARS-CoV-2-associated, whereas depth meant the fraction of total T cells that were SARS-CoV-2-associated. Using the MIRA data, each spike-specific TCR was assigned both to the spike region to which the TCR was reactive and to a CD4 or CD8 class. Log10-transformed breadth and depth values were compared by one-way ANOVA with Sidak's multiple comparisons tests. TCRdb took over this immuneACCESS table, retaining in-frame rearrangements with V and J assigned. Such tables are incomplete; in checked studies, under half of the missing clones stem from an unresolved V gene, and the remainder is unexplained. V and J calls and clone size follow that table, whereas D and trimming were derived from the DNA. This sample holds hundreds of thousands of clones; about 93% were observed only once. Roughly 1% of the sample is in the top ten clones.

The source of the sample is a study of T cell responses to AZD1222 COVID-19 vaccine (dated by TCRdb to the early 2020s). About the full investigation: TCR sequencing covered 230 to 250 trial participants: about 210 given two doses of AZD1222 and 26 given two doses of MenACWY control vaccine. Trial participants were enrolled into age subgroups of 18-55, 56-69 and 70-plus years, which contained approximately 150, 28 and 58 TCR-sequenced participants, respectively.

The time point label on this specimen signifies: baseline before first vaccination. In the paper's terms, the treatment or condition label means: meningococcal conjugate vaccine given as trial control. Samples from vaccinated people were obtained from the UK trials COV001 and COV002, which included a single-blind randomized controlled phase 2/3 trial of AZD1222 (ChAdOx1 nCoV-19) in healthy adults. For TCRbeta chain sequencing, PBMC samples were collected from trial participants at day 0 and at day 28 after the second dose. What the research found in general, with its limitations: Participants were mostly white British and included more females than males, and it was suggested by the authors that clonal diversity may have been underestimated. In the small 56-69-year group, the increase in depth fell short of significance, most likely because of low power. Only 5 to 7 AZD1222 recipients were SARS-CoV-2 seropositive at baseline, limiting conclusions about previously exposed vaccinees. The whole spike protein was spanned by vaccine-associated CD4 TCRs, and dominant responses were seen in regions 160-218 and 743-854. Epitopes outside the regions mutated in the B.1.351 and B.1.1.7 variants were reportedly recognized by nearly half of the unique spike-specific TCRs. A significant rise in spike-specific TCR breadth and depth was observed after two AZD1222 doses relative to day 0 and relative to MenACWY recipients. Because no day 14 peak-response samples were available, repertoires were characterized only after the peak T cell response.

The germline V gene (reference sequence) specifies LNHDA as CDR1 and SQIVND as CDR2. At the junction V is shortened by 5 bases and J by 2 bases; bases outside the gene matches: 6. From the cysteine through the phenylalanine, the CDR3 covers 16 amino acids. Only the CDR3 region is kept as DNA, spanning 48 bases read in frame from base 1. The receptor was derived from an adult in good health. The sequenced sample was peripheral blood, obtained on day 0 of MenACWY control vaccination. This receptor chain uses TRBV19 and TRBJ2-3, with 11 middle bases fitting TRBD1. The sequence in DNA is TGTGCCAGTAGTCCAGGACAGGGGGCTTACACAGATACGCAGTATTTT. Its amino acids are CASSPGQGAYTDTQYF.